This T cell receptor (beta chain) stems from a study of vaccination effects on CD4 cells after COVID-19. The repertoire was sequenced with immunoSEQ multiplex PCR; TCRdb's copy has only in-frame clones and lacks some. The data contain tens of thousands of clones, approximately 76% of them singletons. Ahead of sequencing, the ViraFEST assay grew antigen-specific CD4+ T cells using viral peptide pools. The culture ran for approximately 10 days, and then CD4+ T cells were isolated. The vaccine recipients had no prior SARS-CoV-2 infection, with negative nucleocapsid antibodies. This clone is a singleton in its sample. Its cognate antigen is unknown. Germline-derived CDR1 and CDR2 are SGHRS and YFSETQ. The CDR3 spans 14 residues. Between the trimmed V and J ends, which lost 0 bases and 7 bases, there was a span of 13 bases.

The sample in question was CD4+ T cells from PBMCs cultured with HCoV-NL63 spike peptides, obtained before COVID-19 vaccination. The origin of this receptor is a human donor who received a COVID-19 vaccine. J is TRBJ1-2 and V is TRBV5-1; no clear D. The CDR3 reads CASSLATELGGYTF. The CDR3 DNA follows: TGCGCCAGCAGCTTGGCCACAGAATTAGGTGGCTACACCTTC.